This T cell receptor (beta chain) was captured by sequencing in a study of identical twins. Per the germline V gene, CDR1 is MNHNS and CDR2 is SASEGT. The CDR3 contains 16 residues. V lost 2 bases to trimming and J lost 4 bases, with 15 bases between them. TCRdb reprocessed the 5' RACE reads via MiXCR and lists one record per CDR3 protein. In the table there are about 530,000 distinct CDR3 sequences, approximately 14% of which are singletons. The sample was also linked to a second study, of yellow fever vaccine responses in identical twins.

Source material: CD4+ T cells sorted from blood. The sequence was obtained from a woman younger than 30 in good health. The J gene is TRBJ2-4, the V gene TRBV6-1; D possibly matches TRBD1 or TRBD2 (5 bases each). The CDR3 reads CASSENRGRVKNIQYF. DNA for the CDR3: TGTGCCAGCAGTGAAAACCGGGGCCGGGTGAAAAACATTCAGTACTTC.